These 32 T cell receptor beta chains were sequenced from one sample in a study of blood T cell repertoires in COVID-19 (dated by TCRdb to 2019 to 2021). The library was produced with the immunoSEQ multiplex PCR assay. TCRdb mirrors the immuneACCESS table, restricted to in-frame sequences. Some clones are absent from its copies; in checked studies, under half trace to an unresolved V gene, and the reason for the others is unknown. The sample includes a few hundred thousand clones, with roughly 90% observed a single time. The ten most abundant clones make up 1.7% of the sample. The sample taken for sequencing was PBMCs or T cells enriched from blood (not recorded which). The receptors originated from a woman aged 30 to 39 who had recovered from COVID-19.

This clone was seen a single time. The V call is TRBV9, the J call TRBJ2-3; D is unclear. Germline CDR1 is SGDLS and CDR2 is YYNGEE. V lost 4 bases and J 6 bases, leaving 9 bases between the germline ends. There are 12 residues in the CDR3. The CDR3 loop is CASSYGSDTQYF. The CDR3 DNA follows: TGTGCCAGCAGCTATGGCTCCGATACGCAGTATTTT.

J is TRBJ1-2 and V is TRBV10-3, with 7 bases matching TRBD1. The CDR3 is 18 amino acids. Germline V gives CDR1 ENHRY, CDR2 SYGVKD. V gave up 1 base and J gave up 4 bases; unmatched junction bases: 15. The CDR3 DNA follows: TGTGCCATCAGTGAGTTCACGGGACAGCTTAGCGGAGGCTATGGCTACACCTTC. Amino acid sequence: CAISEFTGQLSGGYGYTF.

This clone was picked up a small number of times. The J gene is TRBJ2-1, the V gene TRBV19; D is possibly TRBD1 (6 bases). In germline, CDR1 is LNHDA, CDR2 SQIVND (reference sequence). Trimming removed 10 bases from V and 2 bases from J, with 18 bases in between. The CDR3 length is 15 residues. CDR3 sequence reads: CATKFRQGTYNEQFF. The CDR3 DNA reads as TGTGCCACTAAATTTCGTCAGGGGACCTACAATGAGCAGTTCTTC.

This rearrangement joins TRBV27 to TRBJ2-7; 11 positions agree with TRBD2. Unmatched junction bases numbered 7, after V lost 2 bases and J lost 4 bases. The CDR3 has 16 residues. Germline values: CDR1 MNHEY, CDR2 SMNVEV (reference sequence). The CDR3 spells CASSLDWGLADYEQYF. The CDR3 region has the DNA TGTGCCAGCAGTTTAGATTGGGGACTAGCGGATTACGAGCAGTACTTC.

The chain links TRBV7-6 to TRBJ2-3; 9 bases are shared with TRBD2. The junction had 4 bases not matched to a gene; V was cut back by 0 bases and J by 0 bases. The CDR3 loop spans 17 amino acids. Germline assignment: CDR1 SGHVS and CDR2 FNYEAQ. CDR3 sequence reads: CASSLAASGVSTDTQYF. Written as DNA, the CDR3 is TGTGCCAGCAGCTTAGCGGCTAGCGGGGTTAGCACAGATACGCAGTATTTT.

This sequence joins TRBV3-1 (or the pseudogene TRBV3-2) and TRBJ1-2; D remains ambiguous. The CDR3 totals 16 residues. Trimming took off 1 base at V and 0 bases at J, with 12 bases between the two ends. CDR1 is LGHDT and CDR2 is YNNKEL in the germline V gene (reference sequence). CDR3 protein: CASSQGLVQTNYGYTF. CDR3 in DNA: TGTGCCAGCAGCCAAGGGTTGGTACAGACTAACTATGGCTACACCTTC.

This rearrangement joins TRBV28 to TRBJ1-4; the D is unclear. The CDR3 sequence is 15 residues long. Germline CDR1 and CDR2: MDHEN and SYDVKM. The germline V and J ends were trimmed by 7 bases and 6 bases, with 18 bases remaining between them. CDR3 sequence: CASTLTTAGYEKLFF. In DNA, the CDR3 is TGTGCCAGCACCCTGACGACGGCGGGTTATGAAAAACTGTTTTTT.

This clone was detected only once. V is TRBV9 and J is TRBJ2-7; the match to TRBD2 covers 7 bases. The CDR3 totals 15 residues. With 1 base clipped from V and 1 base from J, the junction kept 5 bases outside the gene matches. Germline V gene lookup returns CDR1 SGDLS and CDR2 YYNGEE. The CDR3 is CASSVTGGSSYEQYF. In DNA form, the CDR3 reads TGTGCCAGCAGCGTAACTGGCGGGAGTTCCTACGAGCAGTACTTC.

The chain's CDR3 is CASSYSAGGPYEQYF. The CDR3, as DNA: TGTGCCAGCAGTTACTCGGCAGGGGGGCCCTACGAGCAGTACTTC. V usage is TRBV6-5 and J usage is TRBJ2-7; tentatively, D is TRBD1 (7 bases). The germline V gene has CDR1 MNHEY and CDR2 SVGAGI. Trimming shortened V by 0 bases and J by 2 bases, and 11 bases separated the two germline ends. This CDR3 contains 15 residues.

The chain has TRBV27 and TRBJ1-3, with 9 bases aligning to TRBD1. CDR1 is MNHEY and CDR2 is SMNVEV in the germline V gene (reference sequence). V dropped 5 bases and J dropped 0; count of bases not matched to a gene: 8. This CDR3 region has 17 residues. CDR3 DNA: TGTGCCAGCAGTCCGAGGACAGGGGCCAACTCTGGAAACACCATATATTTT. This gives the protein CASSPRTGANSGNTIYF.

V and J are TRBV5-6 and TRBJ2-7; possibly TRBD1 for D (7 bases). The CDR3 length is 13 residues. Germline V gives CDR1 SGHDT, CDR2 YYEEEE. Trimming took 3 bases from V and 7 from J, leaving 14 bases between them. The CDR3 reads CASSYGDSGEQYF. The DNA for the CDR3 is TGTGCCAGCAGCTACGGGGACAGCGGGGAGCAGTACTTC.

The DNA of the CDR3 is TGTGCCAGCAGCTTAGGGACTAGCGGCATCTACGAGCAGTACTTC. Translation: CASSLGTSGIYEQYF. V gene TRBV7-8 combines with J gene TRBJ2-7, with 10 bases identical to TRBD2. The V gene end was trimmed by 1 base and the J gene end by 3 bases; junction bases not matched to a gene: 3. The CDR3 length is 15 residues. The germline CDR1 and CDR2 sequences are SGHVS and FQNEAQ.

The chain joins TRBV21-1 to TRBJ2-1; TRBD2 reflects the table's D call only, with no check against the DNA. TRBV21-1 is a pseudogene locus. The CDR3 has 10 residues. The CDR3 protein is CASPPLWQFF. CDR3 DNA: TGTGCCAGCCCCCCGTTGTGGCAGTTCTTC.

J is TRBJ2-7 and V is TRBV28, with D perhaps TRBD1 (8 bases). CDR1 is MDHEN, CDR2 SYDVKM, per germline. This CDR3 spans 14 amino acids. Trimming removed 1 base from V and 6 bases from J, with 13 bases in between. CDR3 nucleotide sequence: TGTGCCAGCAGTTTATCAGGGGGCGGGGGCGAGCAGTACTTC. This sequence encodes CASSLSGGGGEQYF.

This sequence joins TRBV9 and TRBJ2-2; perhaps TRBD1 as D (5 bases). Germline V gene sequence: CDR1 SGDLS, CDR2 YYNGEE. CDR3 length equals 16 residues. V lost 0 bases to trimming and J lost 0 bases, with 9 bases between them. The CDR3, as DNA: TGTGCCAGCAGCGTAGTAGACAGACCGAACACCGGGGAGCTGTTTTTT. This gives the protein CASSVVDRPNTGELFF.

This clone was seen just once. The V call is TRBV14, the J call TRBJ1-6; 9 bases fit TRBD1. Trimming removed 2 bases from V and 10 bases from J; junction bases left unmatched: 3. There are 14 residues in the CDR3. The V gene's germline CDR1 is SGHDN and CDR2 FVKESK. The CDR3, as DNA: TGTGCCAGCAGCCAAAACAGGGGGCGGTCACCCCTCCACTTT. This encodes CASSQNRGRSPLHF. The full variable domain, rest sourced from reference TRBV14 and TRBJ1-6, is EAGVTQFPSHSVIEKGQTVTLRCDPISGHDNLYWYRRVMGKEIKFLLHFVKESKQDESGMPNNRFLAERTGGTYSTLKVQPAELEDSGVYFCASSQNRGRSPLHFGNGTRLTVT.

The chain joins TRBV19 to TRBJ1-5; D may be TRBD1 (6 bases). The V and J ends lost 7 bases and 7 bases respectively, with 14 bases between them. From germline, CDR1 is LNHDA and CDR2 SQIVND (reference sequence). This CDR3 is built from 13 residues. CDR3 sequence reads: CASKPSGGQPQHF. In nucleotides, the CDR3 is TGTGCCAGTAAACCCTCGGGGGGCCAGCCCCAGCATTTT.

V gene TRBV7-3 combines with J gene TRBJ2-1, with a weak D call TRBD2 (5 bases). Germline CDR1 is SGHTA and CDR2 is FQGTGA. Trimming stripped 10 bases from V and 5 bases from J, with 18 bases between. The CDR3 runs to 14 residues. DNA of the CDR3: TGTGCCATCTTCTTGGGAGTATGCCACAATGAGCAGTTCTTC. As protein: CAIFLGVCHNEQFF.

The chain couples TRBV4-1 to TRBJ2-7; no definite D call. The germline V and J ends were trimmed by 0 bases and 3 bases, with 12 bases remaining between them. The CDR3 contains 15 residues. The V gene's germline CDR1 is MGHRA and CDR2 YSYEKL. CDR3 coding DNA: TGCGCCAGCAGCCAAGATTTAGTAGTACTCTACGAGCAGTACTTC. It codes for CASSQDLVVLYEQYF.

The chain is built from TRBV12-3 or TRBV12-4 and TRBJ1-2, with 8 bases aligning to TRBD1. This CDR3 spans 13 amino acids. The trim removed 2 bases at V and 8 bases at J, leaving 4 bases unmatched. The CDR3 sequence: CASSLWTGFGYTF. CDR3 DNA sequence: TGTGCCAGCAGTTTATGGACAGGGTTCGGCTACACCTTC.

The CDR3 loop is CASSLLGGEGYTF. As DNA, the CDR3 is TGCGCCAGCAGCTTGTTAGGGGGCGAGGGCTACACCTTC. The genes are TRBV5-1 and TRBJ1-2, with 7 nucleotides matching TRBD1. Germline V gene lookup returns CDR1 SGHRS and CDR2 YFSETQ. J was trimmed by 8 bases and V by 1 base; bases with no gene match: 5. The CDR3 sequence is 13 residues long. Full variable domain (missing parts from reference TRBV5-1 and TRBJ1-2): KAGVTQTPRYLIKTRGQQVTLSCSPISGHRSVSWYQQTPGQGLQFLFEYFSETQRNKGNFPGRFSGRQFSNSRSEMNVSTLELGDSALYLCASSLLGGEGYTFGSGTRLTVV.

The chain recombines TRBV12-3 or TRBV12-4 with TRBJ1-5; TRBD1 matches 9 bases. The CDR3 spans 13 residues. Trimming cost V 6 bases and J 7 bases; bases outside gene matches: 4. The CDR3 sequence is CASSRTGEQPQHF. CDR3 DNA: TGTGCCAGCAGCCGGACAGGGGAACAGCCCCAGCATTTT.

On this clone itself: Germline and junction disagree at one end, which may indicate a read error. In nucleotides, the CDR3 is TGTGCCAGCAGGGGTAGCGGGAGCCAACAGACCCAGTACTTC. Residues: CASRGSGSQQTQYF. This chain connects TRBV28 to TRBJ2-5, with 9 bases aligning to TRBD2. The CDR3 extends over 14 amino acids. Germline loops: CDR1 MDHEN, CDR2 SYDVKM.

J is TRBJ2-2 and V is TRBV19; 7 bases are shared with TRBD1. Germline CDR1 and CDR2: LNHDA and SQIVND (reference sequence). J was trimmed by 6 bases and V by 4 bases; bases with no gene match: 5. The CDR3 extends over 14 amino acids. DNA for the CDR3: TGTGCCAGTAGTACGGACAGGCATGCCGGGGAGCTGTTTTTT. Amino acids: CASSTDRHAGELFF.

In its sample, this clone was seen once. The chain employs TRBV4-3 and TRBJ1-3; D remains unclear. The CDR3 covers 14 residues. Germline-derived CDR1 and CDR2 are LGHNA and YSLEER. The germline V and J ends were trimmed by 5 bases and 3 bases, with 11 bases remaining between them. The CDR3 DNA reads TGCGCCAGCAGCACAACAGTCGGTGGAAACACCATATATTTT. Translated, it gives CASSTTVGGNTIYF.

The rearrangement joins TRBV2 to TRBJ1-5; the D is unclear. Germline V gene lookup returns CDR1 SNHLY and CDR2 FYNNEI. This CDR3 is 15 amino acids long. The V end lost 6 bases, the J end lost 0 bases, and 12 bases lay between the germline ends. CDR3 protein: CASRLPGDSNQPQHF. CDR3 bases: TGTGCCAGCAGACTCCCCGGGGATAGCAATCAGCCCCAGCATTTT.

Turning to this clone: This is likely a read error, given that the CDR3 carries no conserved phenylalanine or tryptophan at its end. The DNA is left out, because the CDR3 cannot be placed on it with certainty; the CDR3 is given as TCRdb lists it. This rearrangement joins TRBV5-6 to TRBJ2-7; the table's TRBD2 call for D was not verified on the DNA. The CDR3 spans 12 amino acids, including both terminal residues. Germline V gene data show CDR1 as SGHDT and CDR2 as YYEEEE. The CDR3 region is CASSFAGGPLEN.

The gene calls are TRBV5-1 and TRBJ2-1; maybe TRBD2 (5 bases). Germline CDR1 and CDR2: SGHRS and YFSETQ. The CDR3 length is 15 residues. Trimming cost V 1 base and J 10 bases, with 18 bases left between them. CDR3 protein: CASSLSSAYLGEQFF. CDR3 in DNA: TGCGCCAGCAGCTTGAGTAGCGCATACCTAGGGGAGCAGTTCTTC. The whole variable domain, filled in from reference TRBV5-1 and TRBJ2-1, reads KAGVTQTPRYLIKTRGQQVTLSCSPISGHRSVSWYQQTPGQGLQFLFEYFSETQRNKGNFPGRFSGRQFSNSRSEMNVSTLELGDSALYLCASSLSSAYLGEQFFGPGTRLTVL.

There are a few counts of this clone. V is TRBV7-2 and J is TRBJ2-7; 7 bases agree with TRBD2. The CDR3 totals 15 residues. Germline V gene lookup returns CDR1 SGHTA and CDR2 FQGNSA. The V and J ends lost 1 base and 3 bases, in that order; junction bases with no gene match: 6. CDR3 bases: TGTGCCAGCAGCTTAGGCGGGGGAGGTTACTACGAGCAGTACTTC. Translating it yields CASSLGGGGYYEQYF.

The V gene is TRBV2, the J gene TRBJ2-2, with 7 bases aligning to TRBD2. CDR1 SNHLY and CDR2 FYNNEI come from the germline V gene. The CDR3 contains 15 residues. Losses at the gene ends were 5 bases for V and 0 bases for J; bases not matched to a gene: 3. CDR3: CASSTGTTNTGELFF. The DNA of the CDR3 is TGTGCCAGCAGTACCGGGACTACGAACACCGGGGAGCTGTTTTTT. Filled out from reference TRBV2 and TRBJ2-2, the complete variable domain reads EPEVTQTPSHQVTQMGQEVILRCVPISNHLYFYWYRQILGQKVEFLVSFYNNEISEKSEIFDDQFSVERPDGSNFTLKIRSTKLEDSAMYFCASSTGTTNTGELFFGEGSRLTVL.

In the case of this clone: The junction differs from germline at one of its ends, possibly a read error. This CDR3 reads CASSVLSGGLGDTIYF. In DNA form, the CDR3 reads TGTGCCAGCAGCGTTCTATCCGGCGGACTTGGAGACACCATATATTTT. The V call is TRBV9, the J call TRBJ1-3; D unclear. In germline, CDR1 is SGDLS, CDR2 YYNGEE. CDR3 size: 16 residues.

CDR3 region: CASSSGSNQPQHF. In nucleotides, the CDR3 is TGTGCCAGCTCAAGCGGTAGCAATCAGCCCCAGCATTTT. The chain uses TRBV18 and TRBJ1-5; D is unclear. The CDR3 totals 13 residues. With 5 bases removed from V and 0 bases from J, the gap between germline ends came to 5 bases. CDR1 KGHSH and CDR2 LQKENI come from the germline V gene.